This is a list of T cell receptor beta chains from one sample in a study of blood T cell repertoires in COVID-19. Libraries were prepared by immunoSEQ multiplex PCR; TCRdb keeps only in-frame clonotypes and omits some of them. Here the sample spans over 150,000 clones, roughly 80% being singletons. What was sequenced was peripheral blood. These receptors all stem from a woman aged 70-85 years with COVID-19, enrolled during active disease. The CDR3 runs from the conserved cysteine through the conserved F or W. A D gene is named only where the DNA matches it firmly. Only some rows state a clone size, as once, few, many or a class for expanded clones.

v_gene: TRBV7-6
abundance: -
d_gene: -
j_gene: TRBJ2-3
CDR3aa: CASSLAAGSTDTQYF
CDR3nt: TGTGCCAGCAGCTTAGCGGCGGGAAGCACAGATACGCAGTATTTT

v_gene: TRBV5-1
abundance: -
d_gene: TRBD2
j_gene: TRBJ2-2
CDR3aa: CASSLTSGRAIGELFF
CDR3nt: TGCGCCAGCAGCTTGACTAGCGGGAGGGCTATCGGGGAGCTGTTTTTT

v_gene: TRBV5-1
abundance: once
d_gene: TRBD1
j_gene: TRBJ2-3
CDR3aa: CASSLEGRGHTDTQYF
CDR3nt: TGCGCCAGCAGCTTGGAGGGCAGGGGGCATACAGATACGCAGTATTTT

v_gene: TRBV7-2
abundance: -
d_gene: TRBD2
j_gene: TRBJ2-1
CDR3aa: CASSLRLAGEQFF
CDR3nt: TGTGCCAGCAGCTTAAGGCTAGCGGGGGAGCAGTTCTTC

v_gene: TRBV6-2/TRBV6-3
abundance: -
d_gene: -
j_gene: TRBJ1-1
CDR3aa: CASSSLRGQNTEAFF
CDR3nt: TGTGCCAGCAGTTCTCTCAGGGGTCAGAACACTGAAGCTTTCTTT

v_gene: TRBV15
abundance: -
d_gene: -
j_gene: TRBJ1-1
CDR3aa: CATSRDLGHREAFF
CDR3nt: TGTGCCACCAGCAGAGATTTGGGACACCGTGAAGCTTTCTTT

v_gene: TRBV7-9
abundance: -
d_gene: -
j_gene: TRBJ2-3
CDR3aa: CASSPFDGSGPTDTQYF
CDR3nt: TGTGCCAGCAGCCCCTTCGATGGTAGCGGACCCACAGATACGCAGTATTTT

v_gene: TRBV3-1/TRBV3-2
abundance: -
d_gene: TRBD2
j_gene: TRBJ2-1
CDR3aa: CASSPLAGGGNEQFF
CDR3nt: TGTGCCAGCAGCCCATTAGCGGGAGGGGGCAATGAGCAGTTCTTC

v_gene: TRBV9
abundance: -
d_gene: -
j_gene: TRBJ1-2
CDR3aa: CASSVEGDFNYGYTF
CDR3nt: TGTGCCAGCAGCGTGGAAGGAGATTTCAACTATGGCTACACCTTC

v_gene: TRBV7-2
abundance: once
d_gene: -
j_gene: TRBJ1-2
CDR3aa: CASSLGGTGRRSDGYTF
CDR3nt: TGTGCCAGCAGCTTAGGGGGAACAGGAAGACGATCTGATGGCTACACCTTC

v_gene: TRBV7-2
abundance: -
d_gene: TRBD1
j_gene: TRBJ1-2
CDR3aa: CASSVDRVNYGYTF
CDR3nt: TGTGCCAGCAGCGTAGACAGGGTGAATTATGGCTACACCTTC

v_gene: TRBV5-1
abundance: -
d_gene: TRBD1
j_gene: TRBJ2-1
CDR3aa: CASSLGQATNYNEQFF
CDR3nt: TGCGCCAGCAGCCTCGGACAGGCGACAAACTACAATGAGCAGTTCTTC

v_gene: TRBV24-1
abundance: -
d_gene: -
j_gene: TRBJ2-7
CDR3aa: CATSGVFDEQYF
CDR3nt: TGTGCCACCAGTGGCGTGTTCGACGAGCAGTACTTC

v_gene: TRBV11-2
abundance: -
d_gene: -
j_gene: TRBJ2-1
CDR3aa: CASSLERDEQFF
CDR3nt: TGTGCCAGCAGCTTAGAACGGGATGAGCAGTTCTTC

v_gene: TRBV4-3
abundance: once
d_gene: -
j_gene: TRBJ2-1
CDR3aa: CASSQDVNYNEQFF
CDR3nt: TGCGCCAGCAGCCAAGACGTTAACTACAATGAGCAGTTCTTC

v_gene: TRBV24-1
abundance: -
d_gene: -
j_gene: TRBJ1-5
CDR3aa: CATSDVRSNQPQHF
CDR3nt: TGTGCCACCAGTGATGTCAGGTCCAATCAGCCCCAGCATTTT

v_gene: TRBV4-1
abundance: -
d_gene: -
j_gene: TRBJ1-1
CDR3aa: CASSQEAGRTEAFF
CDR3nt: TGCGCCAGCAGCCAAGAGGCAGGGAGGACTGAAGCTTTCTTT

v_gene: TRBV28
abundance: once
d_gene: TRBD2
j_gene: TRBJ2-7
CDR3aa: CASLPASGRYEQYF
CDR3nt: TGTGCCAGTCTCCCGGCTAGCGGGCGCTACGAGCAGTACTTC

v_gene: TRBV9
abundance: -
d_gene: TRBD2
j_gene: TRBJ2-3
CDR3aa: CASSVPWGEGLADTQYF
CDR3nt: TGTGCCAGCAGCGTTCCCTGGGGGGAGGGCCTCGCAGATACGCAGTATTTT

v_gene: TRBV30
abundance: -
d_gene: TRBD1
j_gene: TRBJ1-2
CDR3aa: CAWSVLGGGDGYTF
CDR3nt: TGTGCCTGGAGTGTACTAGGAGGGGGCGATGGCTACACCTTC

v_gene: TRBV14
abundance: -
d_gene: -
j_gene: TRBJ2-7
CDR3aa: CASSQDGEFYEQYF
CDR3nt: TGTGCCAGCAGCCAAGATGGGGAGTTCTACGAGCAGTACTTC

v_gene: TRBV7-9
abundance: -
d_gene: TRBD1
j_gene: TRBJ1-1
CDR3aa: CASSLTGAVTEAFF
CDR3nt: TGTGCCAGCAGCTTAACAGGGGCAGTCACTGAAGCTTTCTTT

v_gene: TRBV6-2/TRBV6-3
abundance: -
d_gene: TRBD2
j_gene: TRBJ2-1
CDR3aa: CASSSQAGYSYNEQFF
CDR3nt: TGTGCCAGCAGTTCCCAAGCGGGGTACTCCTACAATGAGCAGTTCTTC

v_gene: TRBV5-1
abundance: -
d_gene: TRBD2
j_gene: TRBJ2-5
CDR3aa: CASSLARSSGQETQYF
CDR3nt: TGCGCCAGCAGCTTGGCCCGCTCTAGCGGGCAAGAGACCCAGTACTTC

v_gene: TRBV14
abundance: -
d_gene: -
j_gene: TRBJ1-1
CDR3aa: CASSRQLNTEAFF
CDR3nt: TGTGCCAGCAGCCGACAGTTGAACACTGAAGCTTTCTTT

v_gene: TRBV6-2/TRBV6-3
abundance: -
d_gene: TRBD2
j_gene: TRBJ2-5
CDR3aa: CASSYRTSGGVRTQYF
CDR3nt: TGTGCCAGCAGTTACAGGACTAGCGGGGGCGTTAGGACCCAGTACTTC

v_gene: TRBV21-1
abundance: -
d_gene: -
j_gene: TRBJ1-5
CDR3aa: CASSTTANNQPQHF
CDR3nt: TGTGCCAGCAGCACGACAGCCAACAATCAGCCCCAGCATTTT

v_gene: TRBV28
abundance: few
d_gene: -
j_gene: TRBJ2-1
CDR3aa: CASKSNYNEQFF
CDR3nt: TGTGCCAGCAAGTCTAACTACAATGAGCAGTTCTTC

v_gene: TRBV12-3/TRBV12-4
abundance: -
d_gene: -
j_gene: TRBJ2-3
CDR3aa: CASSFPGTDTQYF
CDR3nt: TGTGCCAGCAGTTTCCCAGGGACAGATACGCAGTATTTT